This entry is about one T cell receptor beta chain. This sample is part of a study of T cells after somatic rescue of genetic block. With V trimmed by 5 bases and J by 6 bases, 9 bases remained unmatched. Germline assignment: CDR1 LNHDA and CDR2 SQIVND (reference sequence). This CDR3 contains 15 residues. Libraries were prepared by immunoSEQ multiplex PCR; TCRdb keeps only in-frame clonotypes and omits some of them. The sample lists around 100,000 clones, over 80% occurring once. This TCR was sampled from a woman younger than 35. The chain links TRBV19 to TRBJ2-2; 7 nucleotides align to TRBD2. Material for sequencing was peripheral blood mononuclear cells (PBMCs). The CDR3 region has the DNA TGTGCCAGTAGTCGCCCGGGACTAAGTTCCGGGGAGCTGTTTTTT. Protein: CASSRPGLSSGELFF.